The present T cell receptor (beta chain) was sequenced within a study of shared clonotypes between healthy human individuals. This CDR3 comprises 15 residues. Trimming stripped 4 bases from V and 2 bases from J, with 12 bases between. Germline CDR1 and CDR2: MNHNS and SASEGT. Deep was the level used in running the assay. Measured with immunoSEQ multiplex PCR; TCRdb has only the in-frame clones, and not every one. The table shows 2 million to 3 million clones, with approximately 93% occurring only once. Donation came from healthy HIV-negative adults that had no recent acute infections or vaccinations. Researchers partitioned CD4+ cells into CD45RA+ naive and CD45RA-negative memory subsets.

Sample: naive CD4+ T cells from PBMCs. Documented subset: CD45RA+ positively selected. The receptor was derived from a young man in good health. Some clones in this sample may be carry-over from other donors' samples. This chain connects TRBV6-1 to TRBJ1-5; no clear D. The CDR3 here is CASSAGPLGNQPQHF. For the CDR3, the DNA is TGTGCCAGCAGTGCCGGTCCCCTGGGCAATCAGCCCCAGCATTTT.